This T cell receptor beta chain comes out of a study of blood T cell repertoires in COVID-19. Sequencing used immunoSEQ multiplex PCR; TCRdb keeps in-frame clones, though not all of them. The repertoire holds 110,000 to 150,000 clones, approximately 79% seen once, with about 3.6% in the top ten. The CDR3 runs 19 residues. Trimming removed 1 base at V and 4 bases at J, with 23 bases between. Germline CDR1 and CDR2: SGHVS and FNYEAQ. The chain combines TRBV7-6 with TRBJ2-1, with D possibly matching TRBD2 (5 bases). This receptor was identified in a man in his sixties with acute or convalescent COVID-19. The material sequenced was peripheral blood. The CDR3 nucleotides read TGTGCCAGCAGCTTAGAGCCCTCCGGGATAAGTGAGATATACAATGAGCAGTTCTTC. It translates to CASSLEPSGISEIYNEQFF. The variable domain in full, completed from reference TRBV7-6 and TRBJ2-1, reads GAGVSQSPRYKVTKRGQDVALRCDPISGHVSLYWYRQALGQGPEFLTYFNYEAQQDKSGLPNDRFSAERPEGSISTLTIQRTEQRDSAMYRCASSLEPSGISEIYNEQFFGPGTRLTVL.